One sample yielded the 28 T cell receptor beta chains listed below, sequenced in a study of PD-1 blockade in mismatch repair-deficient tumors. Assay: immunoSEQ multiplex PCR; the TCRdb copy retains only in-frame clones and omits some. The repertoire has 120,000 or so clones, 85% to 90% of them found once; the top ten carry 12%. The sequenced sample was peripheral blood, obtained just under 74 weeks after starting pembrolizumab. These TCRs come from an adult with mismatch repair-deficient cancer.

This clone was seen a few times. V and J are TRBV6-5 and TRBJ1-3; D is unclear. V lost 3 bases and J 4 bases, leaving 10 bases between the germline ends. Germline V gene sequence: CDR1 MNHEY, CDR2 SVGAGI. The CDR3 is 14 amino acids. DNA of the CDR3: TGTGCCAGCAGTTATGGGGTTACAGGAAACACCATATATTTT. It is translated as CASSYGVTGNTIYF.

V and J are TRBV28 and TRBJ1-3, with 8 bases that match TRBD1. Per germline, CDR1 MDHEN and CDR2 SYDVKM. The CDR3 has 14 amino acids. J was trimmed by 4 bases and V by 6 bases; bases with no gene match: 5. The CDR3 sequence: CASRLRTGGNTIYF. The CDR3 DNA sequence: TGTGCCAGCAGGCTCCGGACAGGGGGAAACACCATATATTTT.

This chain links TRBV7-9 with TRBJ1-2; D perhaps matches TRBD1 (5 bases). The CDR3 contains 12 residues. Germline CDR1 and CDR2: SEHNR and FQNEAQ (reference sequence). V was trimmed by 2 bases and J by 7 bases, leaving 8 bases between them. The CDR3, as DNA: TGTGCCAGCAGCTTATACGGGGGTGGCTACACCTTC. Its translation is CASSLYGGGYTF.

This clone was counted once. This chain connects TRBV5-1 to TRBJ2-7; TRBD2 matches 10 bases. The germline CDR1 and CDR2 sequences are SGHRS and YFSETQ. CDR3 length: 16 residues. V trimming: 7 bases; J trimming: 2 bases; junction bases outside the gene matches: 12. Written as DNA, the CDR3 is TGCGCCAGCCGGGACATCGAAGCGGGAGGGCCCTACGAGCAGTACTTC. Translated: CASRDIEAGGPYEQYF.

The chain combines TRBV5-4 with TRBJ1-1, with D possibly being TRBD1 (6 bases). Trimming stripped 1 base from V and 5 bases from J, with 15 bases between. The CDR3 extends over 15 amino acids. Germline V gives CDR1 SGHNT, CDR2 YYREEE (reference sequence). CDR3 amino acids: CASSLPGVRGTEAFF. The CDR3 bases are TGTGCCAGCAGCTTGCCAGGGGTTCGGGGAACTGAAGCTTTCTTT.

The chain combines TRBV7-2 with TRBJ2-1; either TRBD1 or TRBD2 may supply D (6 bases each). V was shortened by 2 bases and J by 7 bases, with 18 bases between the two germline ends. The CDR3 sequence is 16 residues long. The germline V gene has CDR1 SGHTA and CDR2 FQGNSA. CDR3 region: CASSLLAAGAGNEQFF. Written as DNA, the CDR3 is TGTGCCAGCAGCTTATTAGCCGCAGGGGCGGGGAATGAGCAGTTCTTC. Full variable domain (missing parts from reference TRBV7-2 and TRBJ2-1): GAGVSQSPSNKVTEKGKDVELRCDPISGHTALYWYRQSLGQGLEFLIYFQGNSAPDKSGLPSDRFSAERTGGSVSTLTIQRTQQEDSAVYLCASSLLAAGAGNEQFFGPGTRLTVL.

The chain employs TRBV11-2 and TRBJ2-7; 9 bases agree with TRBD1. V shed 4 bases and J 3 bases; nucleotides not matched to a gene: 4. The CDR3 covers 14 residues. Germline V lookup: CDR1 SGHAT, CDR2 FQNNGV. CDR3: CASSSGQGSYEQYF. Here the CDR3 DNA reads TGTGCCAGCAGCTCCGGACAGGGGAGCTACGAGCAGTACTTC.

The chain recombines TRBV7-6 with TRBJ2-7; 10 bases match TRBD2. CDR1 and CDR2 (germline): SGHVS, FNYEAQ. V lost 6 bases and J lost 0; bases outside the gene matches: 2. The CDR3 has 14 amino acids. CDR3 sequence (DNA): TGTGCCAGCAGTAGCGGGGGGAGCTCCTACGAGCAGTACTTC. Translation: CASSSGGSSYEQYF.

This chain links TRBV13 with TRBJ2-3, with 7 bases that match TRBD2. The ends lost 2 bases at V and 3 bases at J; junction bases unmatched: 8. Germline values: CDR1 PRHDT, CDR2 FYEKMQ (reference sequence). The CDR3 runs 16 residues. CDR3 sequence reads: CASSLTRGSRTDTQYF. In nucleotides, the CDR3 is TGTGCCAGCAGCTTAACTCGCGGGAGTCGGACAGATACGCAGTATTTT. The variable domain in full, with the rest retrieved from reference TRBV13 and TRBJ2-3, is AAGVIQSPRHLIKEKRETATLKCYPIPRHDTVYWYQQGPGQDPQFLISFYEKMQSDKGSIPDRFSAQQFSDYHSELNMSSLELGDSALYFCASSLTRGSRTDTQYFGPGTRLTVL.

V gene TRBV11-2 combines with J gene TRBJ1-1; no clear D gene. V was cut by 2 bases and J by 7 bases, with 2 bases left in between. Germline CDR1 and CDR2: SGHAT and FQNNGV. The length of the CDR3 is 10 residues. This chain's CDR3 is CASSLFEAFF. For the CDR3, the DNA is TGTGCCAGCAGCTTATTTGAAGCTTTCTTT.

This chain connects TRBV11-2 to TRBJ1-3; D unclear. In germline, CDR1 is SGHAT, CDR2 FQNNGV. The CDR3 extends over 12 amino acids. V was clipped by 5 bases and J by 3 bases, with 5 bases between them. This chain's CDR3 is CASSPYGNTIYF. CDR3 sequence (DNA): TGTGCCAGCAGCCCCTATGGAAACACCATATATTTT.

The chain uses TRBV7-9 and TRBJ2-1; D is undetermined. Germline loops: CDR1 SEHNR, CDR2 FQNEAQ (reference sequence). The CDR3 extends over 13 amino acids. V was cut by 7 bases and J by 5 bases, with 12 bases left in between. Here the CDR3 reads CASTPPSDNEQFF. The CDR3 bases are TGTGCCAGCACCCCCCCTTCCGACAATGAGCAGTTCTTC.

The V call is TRBV19, the J call TRBJ2-1; 9 bases map to TRBD2. CDR1 is LNHDA, CDR2 SQIVND, per germline (reference sequence). The CDR3 loop spans 15 amino acids. Unmatched junction bases numbered 2, after V lost 2 bases and J lost 3 bases. CDR3 nucleotides: TGTGCCAGTAGTATAACTAGCGGGCGCTACAATGAGCAGTTCTTC. As protein: CASSITSGRYNEQFF.

This chain joins TRBV7-9 and TRBJ1-2; D unresolved. The CDR3 loop spans 13 amino acids. The germline CDR1 and CDR2 sequences are SEHNR and FQNEAQ (reference sequence). V lost 4 bases, J lost 3 bases, and 9 bases lay in between. The CDR3 sequence: CASSSHFYYGYTF. Written as DNA, the CDR3 is TGTGCCAGCAGCTCCCACTTCTACTATGGCTACACCTTC. Supplemented by reference TRBV7-9 and TRBJ1-2, the full variable domain reads DTGVSQNPRHKITKRGQNVTFRCDPISEHNRLYWYRQTLGQGPEFLTYFQNEAQLEKSRLLSDRFSAERPKGSFSTLEIQRTEQGDSAMYLCASSSHFYYGYTFGSGTRLTVV.

The genes are TRBV30 and TRBJ2-1, with TRBD2 matching over 8 bases. This CDR3 has 14 residues. Unmatched junction bases numbered 9, after V lost 3 bases and J lost 8 bases. Germline V CDR1 and CDR2: GTSNPN, SVGIG (reference sequence). CDR3 DNA: TGTGCCTGGAGAGTTGCGGGAGGACCCTATGAGCAGTTCTTC. Translated: CAWRVAGGPYEQFF.

In this sample, this clone turned up once. This chain connects TRBV27 to TRBJ1-5; 7 bases agree with TRBD1. This CDR3 is built from 16 residues. V was clipped by 5 bases and J by 7 bases; unmatched bases: 14. Germline assignment: CDR1 MNHEY and CDR2 SMNVEV (reference sequence). The DNA for the CDR3 is TGTGCCAGCAGTCCCCGAAAGGAGGGGGCAGGGCAGCCCCAGCATTTT. Its translation: CASSPRKEGAGQPQHF.

V is TRBV9 and J is TRBJ2-1, with 7 bases matching TRBD2. The length of the CDR3 is 16 residues. Per the germline V gene, CDR1 is SGDLS and CDR2 is YYNGEE. Trimming cost V 0 bases and J 0 bases; bases outside gene matches: 3. CDR3 protein: CASSVAGGSSYNEQFF. CDR3 bases: TGTGCCAGCAGCGTAGCGGGGGGTAGCTCCTACAATGAGCAGTTCTTC. The full variable domain, its missing parts supplied by reference TRBV9 and TRBJ2-1, is DSGVTQTPKHLITATGQRVTLRCSPRSGDLSVYWYQQSLDQGLQFLIQYYNGEERAKGNILERFSAQQFPDLHSELNLSSLELGDSALYFCASSVAGGSSYNEQFFGPGTRLTVL.

This chain links TRBV10-2 with TRBJ2-3; tentatively, D is TRBD1 or TRBD2 (5 bases each). The CDR3 is 15 residues long. Trimming removed 2 bases at V and 1 base at J, with 10 bases between. Per germline, CDR1 WSHSY and CDR2 SAAADI. In DNA, the CDR3 is TGCGCCAGCAGTGAGGACGGGGCTGGCACAGATACGCAGTATTTT. This translates into CASSEDGAGTDTQYF.

The chain is built from TRBV11-3 and TRBJ2-4; TRBD2 matches at 8 bases. The germline V gene has CDR1 SGHNT and CDR2 YENEEA. CDR3 size: 16 residues. V gave up 1 base and J gave up 0 bases; unmatched junction bases: 2. The CDR3 spells CASSLVAGRAKNIQYF. CDR3 DNA sequence: TGTGCCAGCAGCTTAGTAGCGGGACGAGCCAAAAACATTCAGTACTTC.

A single count supports this clone. One base away lies a much larger clone, so this may be a sequencing read error. Other nucleotide sequences in the sample specify the same CDR3. V is TRBV11-2 and J is TRBJ2-7, with D tentatively TRBD2 (5 bases). Germline lookup yields CDR1 SGHAT and CDR2 FQNNGV. V lost 2 bases, J lost 1 base, and 6 bases lay in between. The CDR3 runs to 13 residues. CDR3 DNA: TGTGCCAGCAGCTTATCGGGGTCCTACGAGCAGTACTTC. Amino acid sequence: CASSLSGSYEQYF.

The gene calls are TRBV9 and TRBJ2-5, with D maybe TRBD2 (6 bases). Germline CDR1 is SGDLS and CDR2 is YYNGEE. The CDR3 contains 14 residues. V was cut by 4 bases and J by 3 bases, with 13 bases left in between. The chain's CDR3 is CASSPPGSKETQYF. The CDR3 DNA reads TGTGCCAGCAGCCCCCCCGGGAGTAAAGAGACCCAGTACTTC. Full variable domain (outside the CDR3, taken from reference TRBV9 and TRBJ2-5): DSGVTQTPKHLITATGQRVTLRCSPRSGDLSVYWYQQSLDQGLQFLIQYYNGEERAKGNILERFSAQQFPDLHSELNLSSLELGDSALYFCASSPPGSKETQYFGPGTRLLVL.

The chain's CDR3 is CASSRLAETYEQYF. The CDR3 DNA reads as TGCGCCAGCAGCCGACTAGCGGAAACCTACGAGCAGTACTTC. The chain recombines TRBV5-1 with TRBJ2-7, with TRBD2 identical over 9 bases. Germline trimming cut 4 bases from V and 2 bases from J; bases unmatched to any gene: 4. The germline CDR1 and CDR2 sequences are SGHRS and YFSETQ. The CDR3 length is 14 residues.

The gene calls are TRBV7-2 and TRBJ2-3; 8 nucleotides match TRBD2. Germline lookup yields CDR1 SGHTA and CDR2 FQGNSA. This CDR3 comprises 14 residues. Trimming removed 5 bases from V and 4 bases from J; junction bases left unmatched: 5. CDR3 protein: CASSPGLVPDTQYF. The CDR3 DNA reads TGTGCCAGCAGCCCGGGACTAGTCCCAGATACGCAGTATTTT.

The chain recombines TRBV28 with TRBJ2-3; unclear D gene. Germline CDR1 is MDHEN and CDR2 is SYDVKM. The CDR3 contains 13 residues. The V end lost 7 bases, the J end lost 3 bases, and 11 bases lay between the germline ends. CDR3 protein: CASTMDQTDTQYF. The CDR3 DNA is TGTGCCAGCACCATGGACCAGACAGATACGCAGTATTTT.

This clone has just one count. This sequence joins TRBV9 and TRBJ2-2; D might be TRBD1 (6 bases). Trimming shortened V by 3 bases and J by 1 base, and 10 bases separated the two germline ends. Germline V gene sequence: CDR1 SGDLS, CDR2 YYNGEE. The CDR3 is made up of 15 amino acids. The CDR3 reads CASSGRQVNTGELFF. The CDR3 DNA reads as TGTGCCAGCAGCGGACGACAGGTGAACACCGGGGAGCTGTTTTTT.

CDR3 sequence: CASSLGTVQETQYF. CDR3 DNA: TGTGCCAGCAGCTTAGGCACCGTACAAGAGACCCAGTACTTC. The V and J genes are TRBV11-3 and TRBJ2-5, with D unresolved. The CDR3 has 14 amino acids. Germline loops: CDR1 SGHNT, CDR2 YENEEA. Trimming removed 1 base at V and 2 bases at J, with 8 bases between.

V is TRBV7-9 and J is TRBJ2-1; TRBD2 matches 7 bases. The CDR3 has 16 amino acids. Trimming cost V 5 bases and J 0 bases; bases outside gene matches: 7. The germline gives CDR1 SEHNR, CDR2 FQNEAQ (reference sequence). CDR3 nucleotides: TGTGCCAGCAGCCCAAGCGGGACCCTCTCCTACAATGAGCAGTTCTTC. This gives the protein CASSPSGTLSYNEQFF.

This rearrangement joins TRBV25-1 to TRBJ1-5; no reliable D call. The germline V and J ends were trimmed by 1 base and 2 bases, with 3 bases remaining between them. Germline values: CDR1 MGHDK, CDR2 SYGVNS. The CDR3 covers 13 residues. In DNA, the CDR3 is TGTGCCAGCAGTGAATGGGGCAATCAGCCCCAGCATTTT. Encoded protein: CASSEWGNQPQHF. Supplemented by reference TRBV25-1 and TRBJ1-5, the full variable domain reads EADIYQTPRYLVIGTGKKITLECSQTMGHDKMYWYQQDPGMELHLIHYSYGVNSTEKGDLSSESTVSRIRTEHFPLTLESARPSHTSQYLCASSEWGNQPQHFGDGTRLSIL.